The entry below gives a single T cell receptor beta chain sequence along with its context. One end of the junction varies from germline; a read error may be responsible. These data are taken from a study of shared clonotypes between healthy human individuals. The CDR3 contains 11 residues. Germline values: CDR1 SNHLY, CDR2 FYNNEI. Profiling relied on immunoSEQ multiplex PCR, and the TCRdb table lists in-frame clones only, not all of them. The table lists some 2,000,000 clones, 90% to 97% of them singletons. The rearrangement joins TRBV2 to TRBJ2-7; D not resolved. The sample consisted of naive CD4+ T cells sorted from blood. Subset specified: CD45RA+ positively selected. This clonotype was obtained from a young man in good health. CDR3 sequence reads: CASSISYELYF. DNA of the CDR3: TGTGCCAGCAGTATCTCCTACGAGCTGTACTTC.